The 9 T cell receptor beta chains below all came from one sample that was sequenced in a study of blood T cell repertoires in COVID-19. Sequenced by immunoSEQ multiplex PCR; TCRdb stores in-frame clones only, minus some. The table records 150,000 to 200,000 clones, under 90% of them present only once. Sequencing was carried out using peripheral blood. These receptors originate from a woman of 80 years or more with acute or convalescent COVID-19.

This clone showed up just a few times. V is TRBV2 and J is TRBJ1-5; 11 bases fit TRBD1. Germline CDR1 reads SNHLY; CDR2 reads FYNNEI. The CDR3 contains 14 residues. V shed 3 bases and J 7 bases; nucleotides not matched to a gene: 2. The chain's CDR3 is CASSEGQGVQPQHF. The CDR3, as DNA: TGTGCCAGCAGTGAGGGACAGGGGGTCCAGCCCCAGCATTTT.

This clone was found once. The rearrangement joins TRBV5-1 to TRBJ2-1, with D tentatively TRBD1 (6 bases). The CDR3 is 13 residues long. Germline CDR1 and CDR2: SGHRS and YFSETQ. Trimming pared 3 bases from V and 5 bases from J, leaving 9 bases between. The DNA of the CDR3 is TGCGCCAGCAGCTCCGGGACAAACAATGAGCAGTTCTTC. Translating gives CASSSGTNNEQFF.

V usage is TRBV27 and J usage is TRBJ2-3; 7 bases align to TRBD2. The ends lost 6 bases at V and 8 bases at J; junction bases unmatched: 5. The CDR3 is 12 amino acids. Germline V gene data show CDR1 as MNHEY and CDR2 as SMNVEV (reference sequence). DNA for the CDR3: TGTGCCAGCAGCCCAGGGAGGGGTACGCAGTATTTT. Translation: CASSPGRGTQYF.

The rearrangement uses TRBV27 and TRBJ2-7, with D maybe TRBD2 (6 bases). This CDR3 comprises 14 residues. V lost 0 bases to trimming and J lost 3 bases, with 9 bases between them. The germline CDR1 and CDR2 sequences are MNHEY and SMNVEV (reference sequence). CDR3 in DNA: TGTGCCAGCAGTTTATCCACTAGCTACTACGAGCAGTACTTC. It encodes CASSLSTSYYEQYF.

The rearrangement links TRBV6-5 to TRBJ1-4; 9 positions match TRBD1. Per the germline V gene, CDR1 is MNHEY and CDR2 is SVGAGI. This CDR3 is 15 amino acids long. Germline trimming cut 2 bases from V and 5 bases from J; bases unmatched to any gene: 3. Here the CDR3 DNA reads TGTGCCAGCAGTTACGCGGGACAGGGAAATGAAAAACTGTTTTTT. Protein sequence: CASSYAGQGNEKLFF.

The rearrangement links TRBV14 to TRBJ2-3; tentatively, D is TRBD2 (5 bases). The V gene lost 7 bases and the J gene lost 0 bases, with 8 bases spanning the gap. CDR1 SGHDN and CDR2 FVKESK come from the germline V gene. The CDR3 extends over 13 amino acids. The CDR3 DNA reads as TGTGCCAGCAAGACGGGAAGCACAGATACGCAGTATTTT. This encodes CASKTGSTDTQYF.

The chain recombines TRBV13 with TRBJ1-2; 9 bases match TRBD1. Germline CDR1 and CDR2: PRHDT and FYEKMQ (reference sequence). Germline trimming cut 5 bases from V and 3 bases from J; bases unmatched to any gene: 4. The CDR3 has 14 amino acids. The CDR3 loop reads CASSIQGADYGYTF. For the CDR3, the DNA is TGTGCCAGCAGCATACAGGGGGCGGACTATGGCTACACCTTC.

This clone showed up just a few times. The chain links TRBV18 to TRBJ2-7; 7 bases align to TRBD2. J gave up 2 bases and V 2 bases, and 6 bases lay outside the gene matches. The CDR3 has 15 amino acids. Per germline, CDR1 KGHSH and CDR2 LQKENI. The CDR3 DNA follows: TGTGCCAGCTCACCAGGCAGCGGGAATACCTACGAGCAGTACTTC. This gives the protein CASSPGSGNTYEQYF.

CDR3 sequence (DNA): TGTGCCAGCAGTTACTCGGGCAGGGTTAACTATGGCTACACCTTC. It specifies CASSYSGRVNYGYTF. V and J are TRBV6-2 or TRBV6-3 and TRBJ1-2; perhaps TRBD1 as D (5 bases). Trimming removed 0 bases at V and 1 base at J, with 9 bases between. Germline CDR1 and CDR2: MNHEY and SVGEGT. The CDR3 is made up of 15 amino acids.